These 4 T cell receptor beta chains were sequenced from one sample in a study of cytomegalovirus exposure and HLA in healthy donors. The PCR contained 60 Vbeta and 13 Jbeta primers. Clones were sequenced by immunoSEQ multiplex PCR, and TCRdb holds only the in-frame ones, with some missing. The sample consists of about 120,000 clones, nearly 80% of them appearing once. Sequencing used PBMCs. The source of these receptors is a woman between 25 and 40 years old in good health and CMV-seropositive.

This clone appeared a few times. The chain couples TRBV6-6 to TRBJ1-4; D unclear. V lost 0 bases and J 12 bases, leaving 11 bases between the germline ends. CDR3 length: 13 amino acids. The V gene's germline CDR1 is MNHNY and CDR2 SVGAGI (reference sequence). This CDR3 is CASSYSKIGELFF. In nucleotides, the CDR3 is TGTGCCAGCAGTTACTCGAAGATCGGAGAACTGTTTTTT.

The chain joins TRBV5-1 to TRBJ2-5, with 7 nucleotides matching TRBD1. The J call may be in error: the DNA end matches TRBJ2-7 better. Germline V CDR1 and CDR2: SGHRS, YFSETQ. The CDR3 sequence is 13 residues long. The CDR3 DNA is TGCGCCAGCAGCCCCGACAGGGTCGGCGAGCAGTACTTC. Its translation is CASSPDRVGEQYF.

Remarks on this clone: The junction departs from the called germline gene at one end, perhaps through a read error. The chain is built from TRBV7-9 and TRBJ1-6; the D is unclear. Germline V gene sequence: CDR1 SEHNR, CDR2 FQNEAQ (reference sequence). The CDR3 has 12 residues. The CDR3 loop is CSSSEINSPLHF. CDR3 DNA sequence: TGTTCCAGCAGCGAGATTAATTCACCCCTCCACTTT.

The chain links TRBV9 to TRBJ2-7, with TRBD1 matching 9 bases. The CDR3 has 14 amino acids. V lost 0 bases, J lost 4 bases, and 2 bases stayed unmatched. CDR1 is SGDLS, CDR2 YYNGEE, per germline. CDR3 DNA: TGTGCCAGCAGCGTAGAGGGACAGGGTTACGAGCAGTACTTC. Translation: CASSVEGQGYEQYF. Looking up the rest from reference TRBV9 and TRBJ2-7 gives the full variable domain: DSGVTQTPKHLITATGQRVTLRCSPRSGDLSVYWYQQSLDQGLQFLIQYYNGEERAKGNILERFSAQQFPDLHSELNLSSLELGDSALYFCASSVEGQGYEQYFGPGTRLTVT.